Following are 12 T cell receptor beta chains from one sample sequenced in a study of blood T cell repertoires in COVID-19. The repertoire was sequenced with immunoSEQ multiplex PCR; TCRdb's copy has only in-frame clones and lacks some. Altogether a few hundred thousand clones are present, about nine tenths being singletons, with the ten largest covering roughly 0.96%. Material: peripheral blood. The receptors were gathered from a woman between 40 and 50 years old who had recovered from COVID-19.

The chain uses TRBV6-6 and TRBJ1-5, with D possibly matching TRBD1 (6 bases). Germline assignment: CDR1 MNHNY and CDR2 SVGAGI (reference sequence). With 2 bases removed from V and 5 bases from J, the gap between germline ends came to 13 bases. This CDR3 is 15 amino acids long. The CDR3 protein is CASSYHRTEDQPQHF. DNA for the CDR3: TGTGCCAGCAGTTACCATAGGACAGAAGATCAGCCCCAGCATTTT.

The J gene is TRBJ2-1, the V gene TRBV3-1 (or the pseudogene TRBV3-2), with TRBD2 identical over 10 bases. The CDR3 runs to 17 residues. V was clipped by 0 bases and J by 6 bases; unmatched bases: 8. Germline V CDR1 and CDR2: LGHDT, YNNKEL (reference sequence). The CDR3 spells CASSQDIASGSINEQFF. As DNA, the CDR3 is TGTGCCAGCAGCCAAGATATTGCTAGCGGGAGTATCAATGAGCAGTTCTTC.

This clone occurred a few times. The J gene is TRBJ2-7, the V gene TRBV4-2, with 7 bases fitting TRBD2. This CDR3 contains 16 residues. The V gene end was trimmed by 3 bases and the J gene end by 0 bases; junction bases not matched to a gene: 8. Germline CDR1 LGHNA, CDR2 YNFKEQ. CDR3 DNA: TGTGCCAGCAGCCAGGAACTTGGCGGGAGCTCCTACGAGCAGTACTTC. Translated, it gives CASSQELGGSSYEQYF.

The rearrangement joins TRBV28 to TRBJ2-2; D possibly corresponds to TRBD1 (5 bases). The CDR3 extends over 14 amino acids. Germline CDR1 MDHEN, CDR2 SYDVKM. Deletions cut 5 bases from V and 1 base from J, with 8 bases between. CDR3: CASSRGGNTGELFF. CDR3 sequence (DNA): TGTGCCAGCAGTAGGGGCGGGAACACCGGGGAGCTGTTTTTT.

The rearrangement joins TRBV30 to TRBJ1-4; tentatively, D is TRBD1 (6 bases). Germline V gene lookup returns CDR1 GTSNPN and CDR2 SVGIG (reference sequence). This CDR3 is built from 12 residues. Trimming cost V 2 bases and J 5 bases, with 6 bases left between them. Here the CDR3 reads CAWSRGNEKLFF. The CDR3, as DNA: TGTGCCTGGAGTAGGGGGAATGAAAAACTGTTTTTT.

In regard to this clone: This specimen includes other DNA sequences encoding the same CDR3. This chain links TRBV3-1 (or the pseudogene TRBV3-2) with TRBJ2-1, with 14 nucleotides matching TRBD2. The germline V gene encodes CDR1 LGHDT and CDR2 YNNKEL (reference sequence). The V segment lost 4 bases and the J segment 9 bases; nucleotides outside the gene matches: 2. CDR3 length equals 14 residues. The CDR3 region is CASSPGLAGGEQFF. For the CDR3, the DNA is TGTGCCAGCAGCCCCGGACTAGCGGGAGGTGAGCAGTTCTTC.

V gene TRBV6-4 combines with J gene TRBJ2-1, with TRBD2 identical over 11 bases. The junction had 1 base not matched to a gene; V was cut back by 2 bases and J by 4 bases. The germline V gene encodes CDR1 MRHNA and CDR2 SNTAGT. This CDR3 has 15 amino acids. CDR3 sequence (DNA): TGTGCCAGCAGTGACACTAGCGGGGGATACAATGAGCAGTTCTTC. The encoded protein is CASSDTSGGYNEQFF.

The chain recombines TRBV18 with TRBJ2-1, with 7 bases that match TRBD1. CDR3 length equals 15 residues. Per the germline V gene, CDR1 is KGHSH and CDR2 is LQKENI. J gave up 3 bases and V 3 bases, and 5 bases lay outside the gene matches. The CDR3, as DNA: TGTGCCAGCTCACCGGGGGACAGATACTACAATGAGCAGTTCTTC. Protein: CASSPGDRYYNEQFF.

The chain combines TRBV6-5 with TRBJ2-2; TRBD2 matches 10 bases. This CDR3 spans 15 amino acids. The junction had 6 bases not matched to a gene; V was cut back by 6 bases and J by 5 bases. In germline, CDR1 is MNHEY, CDR2 SVGAGI. DNA for the CDR3: TGTGCCAGCAGAGACGCGGGACTAGCGACCGGGGAGCTGTTTTTT. Its translation is CASRDAGLATGELFF.

The chain joins TRBV7-9 to TRBJ2-7, with 7 bases aligning to TRBD1. The J segment lost 0 bases and the V segment lost 5 bases, leaving 7 bases of the junction unmatched. This CDR3 region has 15 residues. Germline V lookup: CDR1 SEHNR, CDR2 FQNEAQ (reference sequence). CDR3: CASSPGQGVSYEQYF. CDR3 nucleotides: TGTGCCAGCAGCCCTGGGCAGGGGGTCTCCTACGAGCAGTACTTC.

Only a few counts were recorded for this clone. This chain joins TRBV10-3 and TRBJ1-2; 8 nucleotides match TRBD1. V was pared by 5 bases and J by 7 bases, with 9 bases of the junction left unmatched. Germline V lookup: CDR1 ENHRY, CDR2 SYGVKD. The CDR3 loop spans 14 amino acids. CDR3 DNA sequence: TGTGCCATCAGTCCGGCAGGGGGCGCGAGTGGCTACACCTTC. It is translated as CAISPAGGASGYTF.

For the CDR3, the DNA is TGCGCCAGCAGCCAAAATTACAGGAGTCGGGAGCAGTACTTC. Amino acids: CASSQNYRSREQYF. The chain couples TRBV4-1 to TRBJ2-7; the D gene is possibly TRBD1 (5 bases). Germline loops: CDR1 MGHRA, CDR2 YSYEKL. V was cut by 2 bases and J by 7 bases, with 15 bases left in between. The CDR3 covers 14 residues.